The next 27 T cell receptor beta chains were all read from a single sample in a study of T cell responses to AZD1222 COVID-19 vaccine. Assay used: immunoSEQ multiplex PCR; TCRdb lists only in-frame clones, some missing. Of about 120,000 clones in the sample, about 92% are singletons; the top ten hold approximately 5.1%. Specimen: peripheral blood, collected 28 days after the second AZD1222 dose. These receptors originate from an adult who received the AZD1222 COVID-19 vaccine.

This chain connects TRBV4-3 to TRBJ2-7; D gene ambiguous. The CDR3 is made up of 12 amino acids. The germline gives CDR1 LGHNA, CDR2 YSLEER. Trimming left V 3 bases short and J 5 bases short, with 8 bases between. CDR3 residues: CASSQIVDEQYF. The DNA of the CDR3 is TGCGCCAGCAGCCAGATAGTAGACGAGCAGTACTTC.

This clone showed up just a few times. The V and J genes are TRBV7-2 and TRBJ2-1; D is perhaps TRBD2 (6 bases). V was clipped by 4 bases and J by 6 bases, with 13 bases between them. From germline, CDR1 is SGHTA and CDR2 FQGNSA. The CDR3 has 14 residues. CDR3 bases: TGTGCCAGCAGCTCTCGATCCGGGGGCAATGAGCAGTTCTTC. Translating gives CASSSRSGGNEQFF.

V is TRBV5-1 and J is TRBJ2-1, with 8 bases fitting TRBD2. This CDR3 has 16 amino acids. Germline loops: CDR1 SGHRS, CDR2 YFSETQ. V trimming: 0 bases; J trimming: 5 bases; junction bases outside the gene matches: 7. CDR3 region: CASSLAAGARHNEQFF. As DNA, the CDR3 is TGCGCCAGCAGCTTGGCAGCGGGGGCCCGACACAATGAGCAGTTCTTC.

The chain uses TRBV29-1 and TRBJ2-1; the D call may be TRBD1 or TRBD2 (5 bases each). CDR1 and CDR2 from the germline V gene are SQVTM and ANQGSEA. The CDR3 runs to 14 residues. Trimming cost V 4 bases and J 4 bases, with 14 bases left between them. The CDR3 DNA reads as TGCAGCGTTGTTGGCTGGGGACGGTACAATGAGCAGTTCTTC. It specifies CSVVGWGRYNEQFF.

The chain links TRBV30 to TRBJ2-3, with D hard to call. The V gene lost 1 base and the J gene lost 0 bases, with 5 bases spanning the gap. The CDR3 spans 13 residues. Germline lookup yields CDR1 GTSNPN and CDR2 SVGIG (reference sequence). The CDR3 coding sequence is TGTGCCTGGAGTGGAGCTAGCACAGATACGCAGTATTTT. Protein product: CAWSGASTDTQYF. Complete variable domain (other parts from reference TRBV30 and TRBJ2-3): SQTIHQWPATLVQPVGSPLSLECTVEGTSNPNLYWYRQAAGRGLQLLFYSVGIGQISSEVPQNLSASRPQDRQFILSSKKLLLSDSGFYLCAWSGASTDTQYFGPGTRLTVL.

CDR3 in amino acids: CASSANRGLSYGYTF. The CDR3 DNA sequence: TGTGCCAGCAGCGCAAACAGGGGGTTGAGCTATGGCTACACCTTC. This chain connects TRBV5-4 to TRBJ1-2; 8 nucleotides line up with TRBD1. Trimming cost V 4 bases and J 4 bases; bases outside gene matches: 9. Germline loops: CDR1 SGHNT, CDR2 YYREEE (reference sequence). The CDR3 consists of 15 residues. The full variable domain, in which reference TRBV5-4 and TRBJ1-2 provide the parts outside the CDR3, is ETGVTQSPTHLIKTRGQQVTLRCSSQSGHNTVSWYQQALGQGPQFIFQYYREEENGRGNFPPRFSGLQFPNYSSELNVNALELDDSALYLCASSANRGLSYGYTFGSGTRLTVV.

The gene calls are TRBV24-1 and TRBJ2-5, with no clear D. CDR3 length: 11 amino acids. In germline, CDR1 is KGHDR, CDR2 SFDVKD. Trimming cost V 3 bases and J 5 bases, with 3 bases left between them. As DNA, the CDR3 is TGTGCCACCAGTGATCTGGAGACCCAGTACTTC. Protein product: CATSDLETQYF.

The chain has TRBV9 and TRBJ2-1, with D perhaps TRBD2 (5 bases). Trimming took off 0 bases at V and 7 bases at J, with 8 bases between the two ends. Looked up from germline, CDR1 is SGDLS and CDR2 is YYNGEE. This CDR3 region has 13 residues. The CDR3 protein is CASSVGESNEQFF. For the CDR3, the DNA is TGTGCCAGCAGCGTAGGGGAGTCGAATGAGCAGTTCTTC. The whole variable domain, remainder taken from reference TRBV9 and TRBJ2-1, is DSGVTQTPKHLITATGQRVTLRCSPRSGDLSVYWYQQSLDQGLQFLIQYYNGEERAKGNILERFSAQQFPDLHSELNLSSLELGDSALYFCASSVGESNEQFFGPGTRLTVL.

This clone was observed a few times. This chain links TRBV11-2 with TRBJ2-2; D is possibly TRBD2 (6 bases). Trimming stripped 5 bases from V and 2 bases from J, with 9 bases between. The CDR3 is 14 amino acids. Germline CDR1 reads SGHAT; CDR2 reads FQNNGV. The DNA of the CDR3 is TGTGCCAGCAGCCGGAGGGGAAACACCGGGGAGCTGTTTTTT. Residues: CASSRRGNTGELFF.

The chain links TRBV11-2 to TRBJ1-5; the D gene is possibly TRBD1 (5 bases). Germline CDR1 reads SGHAT; CDR2 reads FQNNGV. The CDR3 runs to 13 residues. V shed 6 bases and J shed 7 bases, with 13 bases lying between them. CDR3 protein: CASSLGTAQPQHF. In DNA form, the CDR3 reads TGTGCCAGCAGTCTAGGGACGGCCCAGCCCCAGCATTTT.

This clone was counted only a few times. The rearrangement uses TRBV18 and TRBJ2-3; 9 bases are a match to TRBD1. The CDR3 sequence is 15 residues long. With 3 bases clipped from V and 4 bases from J, the junction kept 5 bases outside the gene matches. CDR1 is KGHSH, CDR2 LQKENI, per germline. CDR3 bases: TGTGCCAGCTCACCCAGGGACAGGGTGGCAGATACGCAGTATTTT. It translates to CASSPRDRVADTQYF.

Concerning this clone itself: An end of the junction does not agree with germline; a read error may underlie this. J is TRBJ2-1 and V is TRBV11-3; 11 bases align to TRBD2. This CDR3 is built from 15 residues. Germline V CDR1 and CDR2: SGHNT, YENEEA. The CDR3 here is CASSLAGGIYNEQFF. CDR3 coding DNA: TGTGCCAGCAGTTTAGCGGGGGGGATATACAATGAGCAGTTCTTC. Full variable domain (remainder filled in from reference TRBV11-3 and TRBJ2-1): EAGVVQSPRYKIIEKKQPVAFWCNPISGHNTLYWYLQNLGQGPELLIRYENEEAVDDSQLPKDRFSAERLKGVDSTLKIQPAELGDSAVYLCASSLAGGIYNEQFFGPGTRLTVL.

This clone has a single count. V usage is TRBV2 and J usage is TRBJ2-1; D possibly corresponds to TRBD1 (6 bases). Per the germline V gene, CDR1 is SNHLY and CDR2 is FYNNEI. The CDR3 is 13 residues long. Trimming took 3 bases from V and 14 from J, leaving 17 bases between them. The CDR3 spells CASSEIPDRQEFF. The CDR3 DNA sequence: TGTGCCAGCAGTGAGATCCCCGACAGGCAAGAGTTCTTC.

This rearrangement joins TRBV11-2 to TRBJ2-7; D gene uncertain. The germline gives CDR1 SGHAT, CDR2 FQNNGV. The CDR3 is 13 amino acids. With 3 bases removed from V and 5 bases from J, the gap between germline ends came to 11 bases. CDR3: CASSFPQAHEQYF. The CDR3 DNA sequence: TGTGCCAGCAGCTTTCCGCAAGCCCACGAGCAGTACTTC.

The chain is built from TRBV6-4 and TRBJ1-1; D unclear. This CDR3 has 13 amino acids. Germline loops: CDR1 MRHNA, CDR2 SNTAGT. V lost 3 bases and J 1 base, leaving 6 bases between the germline ends. The CDR3 spells CASSEIPNTEAFF. The CDR3 DNA sequence: TGTGCCAGCAGTGAAATCCCGAACACTGAAGCTTTCTTT.

For this clone: Germline and junction disagree at one end, which may indicate a read error. This rearrangement joins TRBV4-2 to TRBJ1-6, with a tentative D call TRBD1 (5 bases). This CDR3 spans 15 amino acids. Per germline, CDR1 LGHNA and CDR2 YNFKEQ. The CDR3 bases are TGTGCCAGCAGCCCCACCCCGGGACCTAATTCTCCCCTCCACTTT. Amino acids: CASSPTPGPNSPLHF.

This chain uses TRBV28 with TRBJ1-1, with 12 bases lining up with TRBD1. There are 17 residues in the CDR3. Unmatched junction bases numbered 10, after V lost 6 bases and J lost 2 bases. Germline CDR1 and CDR2: MDHEN and SYDVKM. CDR3 nucleotide sequence: TGTGCCAGCAGAGTCACCGGGACAGGGGGCTTTAACACTGAAGCTTTCTTT. Translated: CASRVTGTGGFNTEAFF.

The chain recombines TRBV19 with TRBJ2-2; unclear D gene. The V end was cut by 5 bases, the J end by 5 bases, with 12 bases between. The CDR3 spans 14 residues. Germline V gene lookup returns CDR1 LNHDA and CDR2 SQIVND (reference sequence). The CDR3 spells CASSFIWGTGELFF. Written as DNA, the CDR3 is TGTGCCAGTAGTTTTATTTGGGGTACCGGGGAGCTGTTTTTT.

V is TRBV6-5 and J is TRBJ1-1; D unclear. The CDR3 has 13 amino acids. From germline, CDR1 is MNHEY and CDR2 SVGAGI. The V end lost 7 bases, the J end lost 1 base, and 10 bases lay between the germline ends. The CDR3 loop is CASTREGNTEAFF. In DNA, the CDR3 is TGTGCCAGCACTCGAGAGGGGAACACTGAAGCTTTCTTT.

J is TRBJ2-7 and V is TRBV19, with D perhaps given as TRBD1 or TRBD2 (5 bases each). V gave up 3 bases and J gave up 3 bases, with 21 bases separating them. The CDR3 extends over 17 amino acids. Per the germline V gene, CDR1 is LNHDA and CDR2 is SQIVND (reference sequence). CDR3 in DNA: TGTGCCAGTAGTATTCCCCCCAGGGCGGGCGAGGTCTACGAGCAGTACTTC. Its protein is CASSIPPRAGEVYEQYF.

J is TRBJ2-1 and V is TRBV6-5; D is undetermined. Germline assignment: CDR1 MNHEY and CDR2 SVGAGI. The ends were cut back, 4 bases at V and 0 bases at J, with 10 bases in the middle. The CDR3 consists of 15 residues. The CDR3 sequence is CASSLEPGSYNEQFF. In DNA form, the CDR3 reads TGTGCCAGCAGTTTGGAACCGGGCTCCTACAATGAGCAGTTCTTC.

The rearrangement uses TRBV25-1 and TRBJ2-1; 8 nucleotides line up with TRBD1. This CDR3 contains 15 residues. Germline V gene lookup returns CDR1 MGHDK and CDR2 SYGVNS. V lost 5 bases and J lost 2; bases outside the gene matches: 5. CDR3 nucleotide sequence: TGTGCCAGCAGTCAGGGGACAGGCACCTACAATGAGCAGTTCTTC. Translating gives CASSQGTGTYNEQFF.

The chain combines TRBV3-1 (or the pseudogene TRBV3-2) with TRBJ1-1, with D unresolved. Looked up from germline, CDR1 is LGHDT and CDR2 is YNNKEL (reference sequence). The V end was cut by 1 base, the J end by 7 bases, with 13 bases between. The CDR3 is 14 residues long. The chain's CDR3 is CASSQGRTVGEAFF. CDR3 nucleotide sequence: TGTGCCAGCAGCCAAGGTCGTACAGTCGGTGAAGCTTTCTTT.

The chain joins TRBV6-1 to TRBJ1-5, with D tentatively TRBD1 (6 bases). Germline CDR1 and CDR2: MNHNS and SASEGT. CDR3 length: 17 amino acids. V was clipped by 3 bases and J by 0 bases, with 15 bases between them. In DNA form, the CDR3 reads TGTGCCAGCAGTGATCGCGGAAGGACAGTTAGCAATCAGCCCCAGCATTTT. The encoded protein is CASSDRGRTVSNQPQHF.

This clone showed up just once. The chain uses TRBV7-2 and TRBJ1-1; D might be TRBD1 (6 bases). Germline CDR1 is SGHTA and CDR2 is FQGNSA. The CDR3 spans 12 residues. V was pared by 6 bases and J by 9 bases, with 14 bases between. CDR3 amino acids: CASSPVQGKAFF. The CDR3, as DNA: TGTGCCAGCAGTCCTGTACAGGGAAAAGCTTTCTTT.

This sequence joins TRBV23-1 and TRBJ1-5; TRBD1 matches 7 bases. TRBV23-1 is reported as an ORF; its role is uncertain. The ends lost 0 bases at V and 6 bases at J; junction bases unmatched: 5. The CDR3 is made up of 15 amino acids. The CDR3 region is CASSQSEGAGQPQHF. The CDR3 nucleotides read TGCGCCAGCAGTCAATCAGAGGGGGCAGGTCAGCCCCAGCATTTT.

The chain is built from TRBV7-9 and TRBJ1-4; D call uncertain. Germline V lookup: CDR1 SEHNR, CDR2 FQNEAQ (reference sequence). The V gene lost 1 base and the J gene lost 4 bases, with 13 bases spanning the gap. The CDR3 is 16 amino acids. The CDR3 region has the DNA TGTGCCAGCAGCTTAGGGCCGGGAGACCGTAATGAAAAACTGTTTTTT. Protein product: CASSLGPGDRNEKLFF.